Listed below are T cell receptor beta chains from one sample, sequenced in a study of cytomegalovirus exposure and HLA in healthy donors. Here immunoSEQ multiplex PCR was the method, and the copy in TCRdb shows in-frame clones only, minus some. Of 200,000 or so clones listed, 83% are singletons. The specimen was PBMCs. Source of these receptors: a girl aged 5 to 17 in good health and CMV-seronegative. CDR3s leave out the opening cysteine and the closing phenylalanine or tryptophan.

v_gene: TRBV6-5; j_gene: TRBJ2-2; CDR3aa: ASSYGGTGELF
v_gene: TRBV5-1; j_gene: TRBJ2-3; CDR3aa: ASSLAVTGGTDTQY
v_gene: TRBV7-3; j_gene: TRBJ2-3; CDR3aa: ASSSKGEATQY
v_gene: TRBV25-1; j_gene: TRBJ2-1; CDR3aa: ASEGGNEQF
v_gene: TRBV6-1; j_gene: TRBJ2-5; CDR3aa: ASSRDILEQY
v_gene: TRBV7-9; j_gene: TRBJ2-1; CDR3aa: ASSLRPGFGAGAANEQF
v_gene: TRBV6-6; j_gene: TRBJ2-3; CDR3aa: ASSYSTSTDTQY
v_gene: TRBV28; j_gene: TRBJ2-7; CDR3aa: AALTATYEQY
v_gene: TRBV28; j_gene: TRBJ2-7; CDR3aa: ASSLGGGIYEQY
v_gene: TRBV30; j_gene: TRBJ1-2; CDR3aa: AWSVLGSWTDGYT
v_gene: TRBV27; j_gene: TRBJ1-2; CDR3aa: ASSTDSRGGYT
v_gene: TRBV5-1; j_gene: TRBJ2-6; CDR3aa: ASSSSYISSGANVLT
v_gene: TRBV4-3; j_gene: TRBJ1-2; CDR3aa: ASSQEHRVADNGYT
v_gene: TRBV7-3; j_gene: TRBJ2-1; CDR3aa: ASSLLAGEQF
v_gene: TRBV4-2; j_gene: TRBJ2-3; CDR3aa: ASSQLHGTTDTQY
v_gene: TRBV2; j_gene: TRBJ2-1; CDR3aa: ASSESGDRVGNEQF
v_gene: TRBV30; j_gene: TRBJ1-1; CDR3aa: AYLQEPNTEAF
v_gene: TRBV28; j_gene: TRBJ1-1; CDR3aa: ASSLGPYREMNTEAF
v_gene: TRBV28; j_gene: TRBJ1-2; CDR3aa: ATNTGEYGYT
v_gene: TRBV28; j_gene: TRBJ2-5; CDR3aa: ASSLGASGSRGTQY
v_gene: TRBV6-1; j_gene: TRBJ2-6; CDR3aa: ASSEVPGGTGANVLT
v_gene: TRBV27; j_gene: TRBJ1-1; CDR3aa: ASSLIGQGSTEAF